This is a list of T cell receptor beta chains from one sample in a study of T cells in Graves' hyperthyroidism and ophthalmopathy. TCRdb fed the multiplex PCR reads into MiXCR, producing one record per CDR3 protein. The table includes 530,000 or so distinct CDR3 sequences, around a quarter detected once. Specimen: blood. The receptors were sampled from a woman aged 25-40 years with Graves' ophthalmopathy. Each CDR3 is given with its conserved first and last residue. A D gene is named only where the DNA matches it firmly. Not all rows give a size; the values are once, few, many and, for expanded clones, a class.

j_gene	d_gene	v_gene	abundance	CDR3nt	CDR3aa
TRBJ2-2	NA	TRBV29-1	many	TGCAGCGTTGACAGGGGGAACACCGGGGAGCTGTTTTTT	CSVDRGNTGELFF
TRBJ1-2	TRBD1	TRBV6-5	few	TGTGCCAGCAGACTACCGAGGACAGGGAGTTATGGCTACACCTTC	CASRLPRTGSYGYTF
TRBJ2-2	NA	TRBV27	many	TGTGCCAGCAGTTGGGGCGGGGACCGGGAGCTGTTTTTT	CASSWGGDRELFF
TRBJ2-7	NA	TRBV7-2	many	TGTGCCAGCAGCTTCGCTAGTGACTCCTACGAGCAGTACTTC	CASSFASDSYEQYF
TRBJ2-7	TRBD1	TRBV28	few	TGTGCCAGCGGGACAGGGGGCTCGGGCGCCTACGAGCAGTACTTC	CASGTGGSGAYEQYF
TRBJ1-1	NA	TRBV19	many	TGTGCCAGTAGTGTACCCGGCGGGGCTGAAGCTTTCTTT	CASSVPGGAEAFF
TRBJ2-7	NA	TRBV29-1	NA	TGCAGCGTTGAAGAGGGACGGGGAGACGAGCAGTACTTC	CSVEEGRGDEQYF
TRBJ1-1	NA	TRBV12-3/TRBV12-4	many	TGTGCCAGCAGTCTTCGACCGGGACTCACTTTGGGGAACACTGAAGCTTTCTTT	CASSLRPGLTLGNTEAFF
TRBJ2-7	TRBD1	TRBV28	few	TGTGCCAGCAGTTTGGGACAGAGTGGGGAATACGAGCAGTACTTC	CASSLGQSGEYEQYF
TRBJ1-1	NA	TRBV20-1	NA	TGCAGTGCTAGACACCCGGGGATGAACACTGAAGCTTTCTTT	CSARHPGMNTEAFF
TRBJ2-5	TRBD2	TRBV28	few	TGTGCCAGCAGTCCTAGCGGGAGGCTACAAGAGACCCAGTACTTC	CASSPSGRLQETQYF
TRBJ1-2	NA	TRBV19	once	TGTGCCAGTAGTTCCGGGACCGCCAAAACGGGCGGCTACACCTTC	CASSSGTAKTGGYTF
TRBJ2-7	NA	TRBV12-3/TRBV12-4	many	TGTGCCAGCAGTTTCGCTGTAGTCTACGAGCAGTACTTC	CASSFAVVYEQYF
TRBJ2-7	TRBD1	TRBV6-1	NA	TGTGCCACCGGGACAGGGAGCTACGAGCAGTACTTC	CATGTGSYEQYF
TRBJ1-2	NA	TRBV4-1	few	TGCGCCAGCAGCCGCCTCGGGGGTACGCATGGCTACACCTTC	CASSRLGGTHGYTF
TRBJ1-5	NA	TRBV30	many	TGTGCCTGGAGCCAGGACGGTAGCAATCAGCCCCAGCATTTT	CAWSQDGSNQPQHF
TRBJ1-2	TRBD1	TRBV24-1	NA	TGTGCCACCAGTGATCCCGGACAGGGCCGGAGGGGCTACACCTTC	CATSDPGQGRRGYTF
TRBJ1-3	TRBD1	TRBV5-1	many	TGCGCCAGCAGCTCAGGGGGCCTCAACTCTGGAAACACCATATATTTT	CASSSGGLNSGNTIYF
TRBJ2-7	NA	TRBV18	NA	TGTGCCAGCTCACCACTTTTAAGTAGCGCTCCTTCCTACGAGCAGTACTTC	CASSPLLSSAPSYEQYF
TRBJ1-1	NA	TRBV6-1	NA	TGTGCCAGCAGTGAAGCTGGAGTAAGCACTGAAGCTTTCTTT	CASSEAGVSTEAFF
TRBJ1-1	TRBD1	TRBV12-3/TRBV12-4	many	TGTGCCAGCAGTGCCCACAGGGGGGGAGACACTGAAGCTTTCTTT	CASSAHRGGDTEAFF
TRBJ1-2	NA	TRBV7-2	NA	TGTGCCAGCAGCTTAAGTAATCCAGGTTATGGCTACACCTTC	CASSLSNPGYGYTF
TRBJ1-1	TRBD1	TRBV3-1	many	TGTGCCAGCAACGACAGGGGGATGAACACTGAAGCTTTCTTT	CASNDRGMNTEAFF
TRBJ1-5	NA	TRBV2	many	TGTGCCAGCAGTGAATTGGATAATAGCAATCAGCCCCAGCATTTT	CASSELDNSNQPQHF
TRBJ1-5	NA	TRBV7-8	many	TGTGCCAGCAGCTTAGAGGGACAAGGGGTGTTGGTGCCCCAGCATTTT	CASSLEGQGVLVPQHF
TRBJ2-7	NA	TRBV12-3/TRBV12-4	many	TGTGCCAGCAGTTGGGGAGGCCACGAGCAGTACTTC	CASSWGGHEQYF
TRBJ2-2	TRBD1	TRBV5-1	few	TGCGCCAGTGGACAGGCAAAAAACACCGGGGAGCTGTTTTTT	CASGQAKNTGELFF
TRBJ1-2	NA	TRBV6-1	few	TGTGCCAGCAGTGAAGGGACGACCGAGGGGTTTTATGGCTACACCTTC	CASSEGTTEGFYGYTF
TRBJ2-7	NA	TRBV12-3/TRBV12-4	NA	TGTGCCAGCAGTTTAGGACCTCGACACGAGCAGTACTTC	CASSLGPRHEQYF
TRBJ1-3	NA	TRBV4-1	NA	TGCGCCAGCAGCTCGGGACTTATCTCTGGAAACACCATATATTTT	CASSSGLISGNTIYF
TRBJ1-6	NA	TRBV20-1	NA	TGCAGTGCTAGAGATGGGTTGAGCTCCTATAATTCACCCCTCCACTTT	CSARDGLSSYNSPLHF
TRBJ2-5	NA	TRBV4-1	many	TGCGCCAGCAGCCAAGCGATCCCTCCAGGGGCCCAGTACTTC	CASSQAIPPGAQYF
TRBJ2-7	TRBD2	TRBV20-1	few	TGCAGTGCCCGGGGGGTGGCGTCTTACGAGCAGTACTTC	CSARGVASYEQYF
TRBJ2-2	TRBD2	TRBV25-1	NA	TGTGCCAGCAGTCCCACGGGACTAGCGGGAGCGCTCGGGAGCACCGGGGAGCTGTTTTTT	CASSPTGLAGALGSTGELFF
TRBJ2-7	NA	TRBV7-2	many	TGTGCCAGCAGCTTAAAGGGGGGGACCTACGAGCAGTACTTC	CASSLKGGTYEQYF
TRBJ2-3	TRBD1	TRBV4-1	NA	TGCGCCAGCAGTCGGAGTGGACAGGGCACAGATACGCAGTATTTT	CASSRSGQGTDTQYF
TRBJ2-7	NA	TRBV5-1	many	TGCGCCAGCAGCTTTGAGGGGGTCTACGAGCAGTACTTC	CASSFEGVYEQYF
TRBJ2-7	NA	TRBV7-9	many	TGTGCCAGCAGCTCCGGATACGGGGAACAAGAGCAGTACTTC	CASSSGYGEQEQYF
TRBJ1-2	NA	TRBV6-1	many	TGTGCCAGCAGTGCCCCAGGAGAATCTAACTATGGCTACACCTTC	CASSAPGESNYGYTF
TRBJ2-6	NA	TRBV20-1	NA	TGCAGTGCTAGAGATCTTTCAGGGCCCGGGGCCAACGTCCTGACTTTC	CSARDLSGPGANVLTF
TRBJ2-5	NA	TRBV12-3/TRBV12-4	many	TGTGCCAGCAGGGGGGTGGGGGTGCAAGAGACCCAGTACTTC	CASRGVGVQETQYF
TRBJ1-1	TRBD1	TRBV4-1	NA	TGCGCCAGCAGGGCCCCGGGACAGGCGAACACTGAAGCTTTCTTT	CASRAPGQANTEAFF
TRBJ2-2	NA	TRBV28	many	TGTGCCAGCAGTTTATCGGCGCACTTCACCGGGGAGCTGTTTTTT	CASSLSAHFTGELFF
TRBJ1-2	NA	TRBV6-5	many	TGTGCCAGCAGTTACGCTCTAGAGTTAGCTAACTATGGCTACACCTTC	CASSYALELANYGYTF
TRBJ1-2	TRBD1	TRBV27	many	TGTGCCAGCAGACACAGGGGGCGCGACTATGGCTACACCTTC	CASRHRGRDYGYTF
TRBJ2-6	NA	TRBV15	NA	TGTGCCACCAGCAGAGTAGCGTGGGGTTTCACAAACGTCCTGACTTTC	CATSRVAWGFTNVLTF
TRBJ1-6	NA	TRBV27	few	TGTGCCAGCAGTTTTGGCCGCTCCTATAATTCACCCCTCCACTTT	CASSFGRSYNSPLHF
TRBJ2-3	TRBD1	TRBV18	NA	TGTGCCAGCTCACAGGGACAGATACCGGATACGCAGTATTTT	CASSQGQIPDTQYF
TRBJ1-2	TRBD1	TRBV30	few	TGTGCCTGGGGGACAGGGGGCTGGGGCTACACCTTC	CAWGTGGWGYTF
TRBJ2-5	NA	TRBV20-1	few	TGCAGTGCGAGACAGGTGGGGCAAGAGACCCAGTACTTC	CSARQVGQETQYF
TRBJ1-1	NA	TRBV6-5	NA	TGTGCCAGCAGTTCCATCGCGGCGCTGAACACTGAAGGCTTCTTT	CASSSIAALNTEGFF
TRBJ1-1	NA	TRBV28	NA	TGTGCCAGCAGTTTTCCCCCAGTCCCGGCCCTAGGGACTGAAGCTTTCTTT	CASSFPPVPALGTEAFF
TRBJ1-2	TRBD1	TRBV7-9	few	TGTGCCAGCAGCTTCATGACAGGGGGCGTAGGCGGCTACACCTTC	CASSFMTGGVGGYTF
TRBJ2-7	TRBD1	TRBV27	many	TGTGCCAGCAGTTCGGACAGGGGGAATCCCTACGAGCAGTACTTC	CASSSDRGNPYEQYF
TRBJ1-1	NA	TRBV29-1	once	TGCAGCGCCCTTGTCGGTGAACCTGAAGCTTTCTTT	CSALVGEPEAFF